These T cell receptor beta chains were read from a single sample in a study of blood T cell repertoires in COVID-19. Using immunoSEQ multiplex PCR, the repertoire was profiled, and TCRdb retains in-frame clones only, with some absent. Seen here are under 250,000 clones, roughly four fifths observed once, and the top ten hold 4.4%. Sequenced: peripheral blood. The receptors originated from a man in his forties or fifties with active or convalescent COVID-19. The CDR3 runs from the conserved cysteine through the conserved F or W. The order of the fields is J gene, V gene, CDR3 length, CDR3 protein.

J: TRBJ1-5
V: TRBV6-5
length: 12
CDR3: CASGRGNQPQHF

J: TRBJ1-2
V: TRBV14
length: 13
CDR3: CASSSTGPYGYTF

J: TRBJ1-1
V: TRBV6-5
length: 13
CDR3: CASRPTGGTEAFF

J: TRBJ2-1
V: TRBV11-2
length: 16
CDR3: CASSRRRGQEYNEQFF

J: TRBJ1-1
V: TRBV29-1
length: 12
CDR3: CSVPGDSTEAFF

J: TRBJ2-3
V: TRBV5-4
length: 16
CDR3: CASSTERGGRADTQYF

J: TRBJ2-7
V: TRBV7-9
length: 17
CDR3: CASSSRRTPPFSYEQYF

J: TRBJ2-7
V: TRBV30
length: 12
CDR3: CAWSAGLYEQYF

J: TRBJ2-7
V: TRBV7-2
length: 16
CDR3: CASSLDGSGTPYEQYF

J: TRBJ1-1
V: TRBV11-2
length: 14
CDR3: CASSPRTGEAEAFF

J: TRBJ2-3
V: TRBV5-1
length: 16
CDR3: CASSLEVSPSGDTQYF

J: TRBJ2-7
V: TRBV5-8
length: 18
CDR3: CASSFRNANRDLTYEQYF

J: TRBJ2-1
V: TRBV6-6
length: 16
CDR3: CASSYAGGGASREQFF